This is a list of T cell receptor beta chains from one sample in a study of blood T cell repertoires in COVID-19. Some clones are missing from TCRdb's copy, which holds only in-frame ones; the method was immunoSEQ multiplex PCR. Of some 350,000 clones listed, 80% to 90% are singletons. Material: PBMCs or T cells enriched from blood (not recorded which). These receptors originate from a man aged 18 to 35 who had recovered from COVID-19. Both conserved end residues are part of each CDR3. A D gene is named only where the DNA matches it firmly. Clone size is stated in some rows and not others, as once, few, many or a class when expanded.

D gene: NA
V gene: TRBV28
clone size: NA
J gene: TRBJ1-2
CDR3 protein: CASSLSTGLYGYTF
CDR3 DNA: TGTGCCAGCAGTTTATCGACCGGACTTTATGGCTACACCTTC

D gene: NA
V gene: TRBV6-2/TRBV6-3
clone size: NA
J gene: TRBJ2-3
CDR3 protein: CASSYLWPGEDTQYF
CDR3 DNA: TGTGCCAGCAGTTACCTCTGGCCAGGGGAAGATACGCAGTATTTT

D gene: TRBD1
V gene: TRBV5-4
clone size: NA
J gene: TRBJ1-2
CDR3 protein: CASSVDRGQDGYTF
CDR3 DNA: TGTGCCAGCAGCGTGGACAGGGGGCAGGATGGCTACACCTTC

D gene: NA
V gene: TRBV28
clone size: NA
J gene: TRBJ1-1
CDR3 protein: CASSLSPQAGAVTFF
CDR3 DNA: TGTGCCAGCAGTTTATCCCCCCAGGCGGGGGCGGTAACTTTCTTT

D gene: TRBD1
V gene: TRBV29-1
clone size: NA
J gene: TRBJ1-1
CDR3 protein: CSVRDRGDTEAFF
CDR3 DNA: TGCAGCGTACGGGACAGGGGGGACACTGAAGCTTTCTTT

D gene: NA
V gene: TRBV6-5
clone size: NA
J gene: TRBJ1-1
CDR3 protein: CASGSPGTEAFF
CDR3 DNA: TGTGCCAGCGGAAGTCCGGGGACTGAAGCTTTCTTT

D gene: NA
V gene: TRBV4-1
clone size: once
J gene: TRBJ2-5
CDR3 protein: CASSQVGGPGDRETQYF
CDR3 DNA: TGCGCCAGCAGCCAAGTGGGGGGGCCCGGTGATCGAGAGACCCAGTACTTC

D gene: TRBD1
V gene: TRBV11-3
clone size: NA
J gene: TRBJ2-2
CDR3 protein: CASSLVGQPNTGELFF
CDR3 DNA: TGTGCCAGCAGCTTAGTGGGACAGCCGAACACCGGGGAGCTGTTTTTT

D gene: TRBD1
V gene: TRBV6-5
clone size: NA
J gene: TRBJ1-2
CDR3 protein: CASSYSPWDRGSGYTF
CDR3 DNA: TGTGCCAGCAGTTACTCCCCGTGGGACAGGGGATCGGGCTACACCTTC

D gene: NA
V gene: TRBV19
clone size: NA
J gene: TRBJ1-2
CDR3 protein: CASSIVGSGEFYTF
CDR3 DNA: TGTGCCAGTAGTATAGTCGGGTCGGGGGAGTTCTACACCTTC

D gene: NA
V gene: TRBV5-4
clone size: NA
J gene: TRBJ2-3
CDR3 protein: CASSLPLNTDTQYF
CDR3 DNA: TGTGCCAGCAGCTTACCCCTAAACACAGATACGCAGTATTTT

D gene: NA
V gene: TRBV28
clone size: NA
J gene: TRBJ2-3
CDR3 protein: CASSLGGAGADTQYF
CDR3 DNA: TGTGCCAGCAGCCTCGGAGGAGCCGGGGCAGATACGCAGTATTTT

D gene: NA
V gene: TRBV19
clone size: NA
J gene: TRBJ2-3
CDR3 protein: CASSIVKTSTDTQYF
CDR3 DNA: TGTGCCAGTAGTATAGTTAAGACTAGCACAGATACGCAGTATTTT

D gene: NA
V gene: TRBV19
clone size: NA
J gene: TRBJ1-5
CDR3 protein: CASSIRGVGQPQHF
CDR3 DNA: TGTGCCAGTAGTATTCGAGGTGTCGGCCAGCCCCAGCATTTT

D gene: TRBD1
V gene: TRBV3-1/TRBV3-2
clone size: NA
J gene: TRBJ1-2
CDR3 protein: CASSQGQGDGYTF
CDR3 DNA: TGTGCCAGCAGCCAAGGGCAGGGGGATGGCTACACCTTC

D gene: NA
V gene: TRBV6-5
clone size: NA
J gene: TRBJ1-6
CDR3 protein: CASSYSSRFNSPLHF
CDR3 DNA: TGTGCCAGCAGTTACTCGTCCAGGTTTAATTCACCCCTCCACTTT

D gene: TRBD2
V gene: TRBV5-1
clone size: NA
J gene: TRBJ2-3
CDR3 protein: CASSLGPRSLLLAASTDTQYF
CDR3 DNA: TGCGCCAGCAGCTTGGGGCCCCGATCTCTTCTACTAGCGGCTAGCACAGATACGCAGTATTTT

D gene: NA
V gene: TRBV5-4
clone size: NA
J gene: TRBJ1-2
CDR3 protein: CASYRDPGDYGYTF
CDR3 DNA: TGTGCCAGCTACCGGGACCCGGGGGACTATGGCTACACCTTC

D gene: NA
V gene: TRBV10-3
clone size: NA
J gene: TRBJ1-1
CDR3 protein: CAITSLGVAEAFF
CDR3 DNA: TGTGCCATCACCAGCCTAGGAGTGGCTGAAGCTTTCTTT

D gene: NA
V gene: TRBV5-5
clone size: NA
J gene: TRBJ1-2
CDR3 protein: CASSLAEGQVYGYTF
CDR3 DNA: TGTGCCAGCAGCTTGGCAGAGGGACAAGTCTATGGCTACACCTTC

D gene: TRBD2
V gene: TRBV7-9
clone size: once
J gene: TRBJ2-2
CDR3 protein: CASSLKGGGSVGELFF
CDR3 DNA: TGTGCCAGCAGCTTAAAGGGCGGGGGATCTGTCGGGGAGCTGTTTTTT

D gene: TRBD2
V gene: TRBV2
clone size: NA
J gene: TRBJ2-5
CDR3 protein: CASGTSLQETQYF
CDR3 DNA: TGTGCCAGCGGGACTAGCCTTCAAGAGACCCAGTACTTC

D gene: TRBD1
V gene: TRBV18
clone size: NA
J gene: TRBJ2-2
CDR3 protein: CASSPLRRQGVTGELFF
CDR3 DNA: TGTGCCAGCTCACCACTTAGAAGACAGGGGGTCACCGGGGAGCTGTTTTTT

D gene: NA
V gene: TRBV9
clone size: NA
J gene: TRBJ1-2
CDR3 protein: CASSVSRRGSMDYGYTF
CDR3 DNA: TGTGCCAGCAGCGTATCTAGGAGAGGGTCAATGGACTATGGCTACACCTTC

D gene: NA
V gene: TRBV12-3/TRBV12-4
clone size: NA
J gene: TRBJ1-5
CDR3 protein: CASSLRGQPQHF
CDR3 DNA: TGTGCCAGCAGTTTAAGAGGACAGCCCCAGCATTTT

D gene: NA
V gene: TRBV25-1
clone size: NA
J gene: TRBJ2-7
CDR3 protein: CASSTTAATILYF
CDR3 DNA: TGTGCCAGCAGTACCACAGCAGCTACGATTCTGTACTTC

D gene: NA
V gene: TRBV7-2
clone size: NA
J gene: TRBJ2-2
CDR3 protein: CASSLPGLVTGELFF
CDR3 DNA: TGTGCCAGCAGCTTACCCGGGTTGGTCACCGGGGAGCTGTTTTTT

D gene: TRBD2
V gene: TRBV5-4
clone size: NA
J gene: TRBJ2-7
CDR3 protein: CASSSGTSVLYEQYF
CDR3 DNA: TGTGCCAGCAGCTCCGGGACTAGCGTACTCTACGAGCAGTACTTC

D gene: TRBD1
V gene: TRBV7-9
clone size: once
J gene: TRBJ2-3
CDR3 protein: CASSLTGGEDTQYF
CDR3 DNA: TGTGCCAGCAGTCTAACAGGGGGTGAAGATACGCAGTATTTT

D gene: NA
V gene: TRBV3-1/TRBV3-2
clone size: NA
J gene: TRBJ1-1
CDR3 protein: CASSQARLQGNTEAFF
CDR3 DNA: TGTGCCAGCAGCCAGGCGCGCCTACAGGGAAACACTGAAGCTTTCTTT

D gene: NA
V gene: TRBV24-1
clone size: NA
J gene: TRBJ1-1
CDR3 protein: CATADPNTEAFF
CDR3 DNA: TGTGCCACCGCAGATCCCAACACTGAAGCTTTCTTT

D gene: NA
V gene: TRBV7-6
clone size: NA
J gene: TRBJ2-1
CDR3 protein: CASEDNEQFF
CDR3 DNA: TGTGCCAGCGAGGACAATGAGCAGTTCTTC

D gene: NA
V gene: TRBV6-5
clone size: NA
J gene: TRBJ1-6
CDR3 protein: CASSYGGSPLHF
CDR3 DNA: TGTGCCAGCAGTTACGGTGGCTCACCCCTCCACTTT

D gene: NA
V gene: TRBV6-2/TRBV6-3
clone size: NA
J gene: TRBJ2-3
CDR3 protein: CASSSGDRGGTDTQYF
CDR3 DNA: TGTGCCAGCAGTTCCGGAGACAGGGGAGGGACAGATACGCAGTATTTT

D gene: NA
V gene: TRBV9
clone size: NA
J gene: TRBJ2-7
CDR3 protein: CASSRDTSYEQYF
CDR3 DNA: TGTGCCAGCAGCAGGGACACTTCCTACGAGCAGTACTTC

D gene: NA
V gene: TRBV7-9
clone size: NA
J gene: TRBJ2-1
CDR3 protein: CASSPSPNEQFF
CDR3 DNA: TGTGCCAGCAGCCCTAGCCCCAATGAGCAGTTCTTC

D gene: NA
V gene: TRBV7-9
clone size: NA
J gene: TRBJ1-1
CDR3 protein: CASSEHSRVDAFF
CDR3 DNA: TGTGCCAGTTCCGAACATAGCCGGGTTGACGCTTTCTTT

D gene: NA
V gene: TRBV5-6
clone size: NA
J gene: TRBJ2-5
CDR3 protein: CASSMDYQETQYF
CDR3 DNA: TGTGCCAGCAGCATGGACTACCAAGAGACCCAGTACTTC

D gene: NA
V gene: TRBV4-3
clone size: NA
J gene: TRBJ1-1
CDR3 protein: CASSPLQGMNTEAFF
CDR3 DNA: TGCGCCAGCAGCCCCTTACAGGGAATGAACACTGAAGCTTTCTTT

D gene: TRBD2
V gene: TRBV7-3
clone size: NA
J gene: TRBJ2-1
CDR3 protein: CASSLRRSGRPLIYNEQFF
CDR3 DNA: TGTGCCAGCAGCTTGAGGCGGAGCGGGAGGCCCCTTATATACAATGAGCAGTTCTTC

D gene: NA
V gene: TRBV7-9
clone size: NA
J gene: TRBJ2-3
CDR3 protein: CASSLGRRAGAPTDTQYF
CDR3 DNA: TGTGCCAGCAGCTTAGGCAGAAGGGCGGGGGCCCCCACAGATACGCAGTATTTT

D gene: TRBD2
V gene: TRBV7-9
clone size: NA
J gene: TRBJ2-3
CDR3 protein: CASSLIAGVGDTDTQYF
CDR3 DNA: TGTGCCAGCAGCTTAATAGCGGGAGTGGGCGACACAGATACGCAGTATTTT